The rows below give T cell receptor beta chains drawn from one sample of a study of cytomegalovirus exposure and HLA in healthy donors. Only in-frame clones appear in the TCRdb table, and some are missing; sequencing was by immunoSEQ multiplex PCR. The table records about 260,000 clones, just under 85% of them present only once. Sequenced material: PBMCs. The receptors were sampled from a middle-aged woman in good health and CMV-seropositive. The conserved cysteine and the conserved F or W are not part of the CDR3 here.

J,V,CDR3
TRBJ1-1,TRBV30,AWSPRGLNTEAF
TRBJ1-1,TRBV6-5,ASRRGGTEAF
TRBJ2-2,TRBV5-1,ASSHGQAANTGELF
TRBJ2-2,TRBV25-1,ASSESGKNTGELF
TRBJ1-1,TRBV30,AWNQGGGTEAF
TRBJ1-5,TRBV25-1,ASSEARGGVSNQPQH
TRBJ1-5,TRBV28,ASTLPGQPQH
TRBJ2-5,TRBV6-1,ASSEAFGRGQETQY
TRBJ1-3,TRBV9,ASSTGTDSGNTIY
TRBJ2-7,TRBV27,ASRGQGAYEQY
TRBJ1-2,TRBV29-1,SVEDDRGGGYT
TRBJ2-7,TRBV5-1,ASSFGQGANEQY
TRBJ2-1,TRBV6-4,ASSLSGNTYNEQF
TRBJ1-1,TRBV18,ASPPDRVHTEAF
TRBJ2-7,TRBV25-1,ASSEWRLAGNYEQY
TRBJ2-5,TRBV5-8,ASSRGIEETQY
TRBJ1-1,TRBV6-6,ASRVELYTEAF
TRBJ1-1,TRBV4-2,ASSPPGNTGGTEAF
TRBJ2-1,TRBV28,ASSPPGRQNEQF
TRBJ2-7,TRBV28,ASRASGAYEQY
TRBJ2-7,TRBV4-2,ASSQDRGNYEQY
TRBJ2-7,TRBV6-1,ASRGQTYEQY
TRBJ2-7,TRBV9,ASSVGQEVHSYEQY
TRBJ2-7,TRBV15,ATSTSGRHEQY
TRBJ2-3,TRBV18,ASSPRGQGSTDTQY
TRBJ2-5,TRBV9,ASSVRGNEETQY
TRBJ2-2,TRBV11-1,ASSIRTSGSIGELF
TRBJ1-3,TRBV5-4,ASSKKTGTGGSGNTIY
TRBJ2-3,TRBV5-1,ASSPDPGQGATRSNTQY
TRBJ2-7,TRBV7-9,ASSLGWGTGGEQY
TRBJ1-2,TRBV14,ASSQALTGKAGYT
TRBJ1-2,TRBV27,ASRKTGGAYGYT
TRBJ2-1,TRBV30,AWRSQGATYNEQF
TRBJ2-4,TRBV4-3,ASSQEAGGIQY
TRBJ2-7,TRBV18,ASSALAGVYEQY
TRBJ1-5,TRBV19,ASKQGGYSNQPQH
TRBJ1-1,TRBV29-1,STGTGGTEAF
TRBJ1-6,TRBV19,ASSMSEGRSPLH
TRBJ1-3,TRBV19,ASSLTGLSGNTIY
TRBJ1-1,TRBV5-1,ASSSPPMNTEAF
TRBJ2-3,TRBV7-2,ASSLEAGRDTQY
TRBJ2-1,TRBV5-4,ASSVRLADNEQF
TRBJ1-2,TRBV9,ASSVGDSLYGYT
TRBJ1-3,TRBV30,ARLAPVPGNTIY
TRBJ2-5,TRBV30,AWSDWTGGKTQY
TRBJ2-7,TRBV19,ASSIDRAGVGEQY
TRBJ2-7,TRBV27,ASSSGTSSYEQY
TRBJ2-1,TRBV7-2,ASSLGPSLSYNEQF
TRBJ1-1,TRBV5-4,ASSSGNTEAF
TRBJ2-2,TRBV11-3,ASSPRLGTGELF
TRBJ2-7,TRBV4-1,ASSQDPGNPYEQY
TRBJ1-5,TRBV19,ASSALTENQPQH
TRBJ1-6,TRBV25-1,ASRGDPASLH
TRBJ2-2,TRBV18,ASSPGAVQGELF
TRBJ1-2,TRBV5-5,ASSSGTGGDGYT
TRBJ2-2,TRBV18,ASLGTGRSGELF